These 20 T cell receptor beta chains were all obtained from the same sample, sequenced in a study of post-analysis software for immune sequencing data. Findings and caveats of the study: Relative to controls, patients had 5 or 6 TRBV segments at higher frequency, with TRBV5-6, TRBV5-1 and TRBV20-1 among these.

The TCR beta cDNA libraries carried unique molecular identifiers. MiXCR, run by TCRdb on the PCR reads, gives a single entry per CDR3 protein. The sample carries 430,000 or so distinct CDR3 sequences, less than 40% recorded once. These receptors have no identified antigens. The sample consisted of blood. Receptor source: a girl aged 2 to 10 with multiple sclerosis.

This clonotype has a handful of counts. V and J are TRBV29-1 and TRBJ2-5; tentative D call: TRBD1 (6 bases). The DNA matches TRBJ2-7 better at its end, which makes the J call doubtful. This CDR3 is 13 amino acids long. Germline V gene sequence: CDR1 SQVTM, CDR2 ANQGSEA. Here the CDR3 reads CSVEGGLSAEQYF. In DNA form, the CDR3 reads TGCAGCGTTGAAGGGGGGCTGAGTGCCGAGCAGTACTTC.

The rearrangement links TRBV6-5 to TRBJ2-7; D may be TRBD1 (5 bases). The DNA matches TRBJ2-5 better at its end, which makes the J call doubtful. The germline CDR1 and CDR2 sequences are MNHEY and SVGAGI. The CDR3 has 15 residues. The CDR3 DNA is TGTGCCAGCAGTTTAGGGGTCGGAGTCCAAGAGACCCAGTACTTC. Protein: CASSLGVGVQETQYF.

This clonotype was seen only once. The CDR3 is CASSYSNWGNEKLFF. CDR3 nucleotide sequence: TGTGCCAGCAGTTACTCGAACTGGGGTAATGAAAAACTGTTTTTT. The chain uses TRBV6-6 and TRBJ1-4; D gene unclear. Germline values: CDR1 MNHNY, CDR2 SVGAGI (reference sequence). Trimming shortened V by 0 bases and J by 4 bases, and 9 bases separated the two germline ends. CDR3 length equals 15 residues.

The chain carries TRBV3-1 and TRBJ2-7; 9 bases line up with TRBD2. This CDR3 contains 15 residues. Germline V gene sequence: CDR1 LGHDT, CDR2 YNNKEL (reference sequence). Trimming took 3 bases from V and 2 from J; bases not matched to a gene: 5. The CDR3 nucleotides read TGTGCCAGCAGCCAGGCTAGCGGGACCCCCTACGAGCAGTACTTC. Its protein product is CASSQASGTPYEQYF.

This clonotype was seen just once. The chain recombines TRBV5-6 with TRBJ2-2; tentatively, D is TRBD1 or TRBD2 (5 bases each). Germline V gene sequence: CDR1 SGHDT, CDR2 YYEEEE. There are 13 residues in the CDR3. Trimming cost V 3 bases and J 7 bases, with 10 bases left between them. The CDR3 loop is CASSWGYDGELFF. The CDR3 DNA reads as TGTGCCAGCAGCTGGGGGTACGACGGGGAGCTGTTTTTT.

Points on this clonotype: At one end, the junction sequence differs from germline, possibly due to a read error. The gene calls are TRBV10-3 and TRBJ1-2; the match to TRBD1 covers 10 bases. The CDR3 length is 15 residues. CDR1 and CDR2 (germline): ENHRY, SYGVKD. CDR3 DNA: TGTGCCATCAGCGATCCGGGACAGGGGAACTATGGCTACATCTTC. This gives the protein CAISDPGQGNYGYIF.

The gene calls are TRBV20-1 and TRBJ1-5; D perhaps matches TRBD1 (5 bases). CDR1 DFQATT and CDR2 SNEGSKA come from the germline V gene (reference sequence). Trimming left V 0 bases short and J 3 bases short, with 15 bases between. The CDR3 runs to 16 residues. In nucleotides, the CDR3 is TGCAGTGCTAGAGATAGGGGACTTCGGTCCAATCAGCCCCAGCATTTT. It encodes CSARDRGLRSNQPQHF.

This clonotype was seen only a few times. This chain uses TRBV25-1 with TRBJ2-7, with 9 positions matching TRBD2. V dropped 5 bases and J dropped 6; count of bases not matched to a gene: 5. This CDR3 is built from 13 residues. From germline, CDR1 is MGHDK and CDR2 SYGVNS. In nucleotides, the CDR3 is TGTGCCAGCAGTCTAGCGGGAATGGTCGAGCAGTACTTC. Translated, it gives CASSLAGMVEQYF.

The chain carries TRBV28 and TRBJ2-7, with D perhaps TRBD1 (6 bases). The J call is uncertain, as TRBJ2-5 better fits the DNA end. CDR1 MDHEN and CDR2 SYDVKM come from the germline V gene. The CDR3 spans 14 residues. The CDR3, as DNA: TGTGCCAGCAGTTGGGGGCGGGTCCGAGAGACCCAGTACTTC. This translates into CASSWGRVRETQYF.

The rearrangement joins TRBV6-1 to TRBJ2-7; a weak D match, TRBD1 (6 bases). CDR1 and CDR2 (germline): MNHNS, SASEGT. V dropped 5 bases and J dropped 3 bases, with 20 bases sitting between them. The CDR3 runs to 16 residues. CDR3 amino acids: CASSSTRTVTVYEQYF. The CDR3 nucleotides are TGTGCCAGCAGTTCTACCCGGACAGTTACGGTCTACGAGCAGTACTTC.

The chain uses TRBV7-8 and TRBJ1-1; a possible D gene is TRBD1 (5 bases). CDR1 is SGHVS and CDR2 is FQNEAQ in the germline V gene. V lost 5 bases and J lost 0, with 13 bases in between. The length of the CDR3 is 15 residues. The CDR3, as DNA: TGTGCCAGCAGCCACCGAAGGGACGTGAACACTGAAGCTTTCTTT. The encoded protein is CASSHRRDVNTEAFF.

This sequence joins TRBV27 and TRBJ2-7, with D maybe TRBD1 (6 bases). Germline CDR1 is MNHEY and CDR2 is SMNVEV (reference sequence). The CDR3 runs to 15 residues. Between the trimmed V and J ends, which lost 8 bases and 1 base, there was a span of 18 bases. CDR3 sequence: CASQTTGFASYEQYF. CDR3 bases: TGTGCCAGCCAGACTACAGGGTTTGCGTCCTACGAGCAGTACTTC.

This clonotype was seen more than once but under ten times. The V and J genes are TRBV2 and TRBJ2-3, with TRBD2 identical over 7 bases. This CDR3 region has 16 residues. The germline V gene has CDR1 SNHLY and CDR2 FYNNEI. J lost 1 base, V lost 4 bases, and 8 bases had no gene match. The CDR3 reads CASSARPSGGTDTQYF. CDR3 coding DNA: TGTGCCAGCAGTGCTCGACCGAGCGGGGGCACAGATACGCAGTATTTT. Full variable domain (missing parts from reference TRBV2 and TRBJ2-3): EPEVTQTPSHQVTQMGQEVILRCVPISNHLYFYWYRQILGQKVEFLVSFYNNEISEKSEIFDDQFSVERPDGSNFTLKIRSTKLEDSAMYFCASSARPSGGTDTQYFGPGTRLTVL.

The chain is built from TRBV3-1 and TRBJ2-3; tentative D call: TRBD1 (5 bases). This CDR3 spans 15 amino acids. V dropped 4 bases and J dropped 2 bases, with 13 bases sitting between them. CDR1 is LGHDT and CDR2 is YNNKEL in the germline V gene (reference sequence). The CDR3 bases are TGTGCCAGCAGCCGTCAGGGTTCCCTCACAGATACGCAGTATTTT. Amino acid sequence: CASSRQGSLTDTQYF.

The rearrangement links TRBV20-1 to TRBJ2-3; D may be TRBD1 or TRBD2 (5 bases each). CDR3 size: 14 residues. Germline V gene data show CDR1 as DFQATT and CDR2 as SNEGSKA (reference sequence). Trimming took off 1 base at V and 6 bases at J, with 14 bases between the two ends. CDR3 coding DNA: TGCAGTGCTAGAGGCGGTATAGGGACGGATACGCAGTATTTT. It is translated as CSARGGIGTDTQYF.

This clonotype was seen a handful of times. The rearrangement links TRBV3-1 to TRBJ2-5; weak D call: TRBD1 (6 bases). The germline V and J ends were trimmed by 0 bases and 0 bases, with 14 bases remaining between them. There are 17 residues in the CDR3. CDR1 and CDR2 from the germline V gene are LGHDT and YNNKEL (reference sequence). The chain's CDR3 is CASSQDIETGDQETQYF. The CDR3 DNA is TGTGCCAGCAGCCAAGATATCGAGACAGGTGACCAAGAGACCCAGTACTTC.

The chain has TRBV29-1 and TRBJ2-7; perhaps D is TRBD1 or TRBD2 (5 bases each). Germline V lookup: CDR1 SQVTM, CDR2 ANQGSEA. The CDR3 has 14 amino acids. Trimming pared 5 bases from V and 2 bases from J, leaving 16 bases between. CDR3 coding DNA: TGCAGCGTTTTCGGGATTCTGGGACCCTACGAGCAGTACTTC. This translates into CSVFGILGPYEQYF.

The CDR3 DNA is TGTGCCACCAGACTTTTGGGGGGGCGCAGGCAGCCCCAGCATTTT. Encoded protein: CATRLLGGRRQPQHF. J is TRBJ1-5 and V is TRBV24-1; weak D call: TRBD1 (6 bases). CDR3 length: 15 residues. V lost 7 bases and J 7 bases, leaving 19 bases between the germline ends. Germline CDR1 is KGHDR and CDR2 is SFDVKD.

The chain links TRBV3-1 to TRBJ1-2; the D is unclear. The CDR3 consists of 13 residues. V was shortened by 0 bases and J by 4 bases, with 6 bases between the two germline ends. Per germline, CDR1 LGHDT and CDR2 YNNKEL (reference sequence). The CDR3 protein is CASSQDVFYGYTF. In nucleotides, the CDR3 is TGTGCCAGCAGCCAAGATGTTTTCTATGGCTACACCTTC.

The rearrangement uses TRBV5-5 and TRBJ1-2; 7 bases line up with TRBD1. This CDR3 has 13 residues. Germline CDR1 and CDR2: SGHKS and YYEKEE (reference sequence). Losses at the gene ends were 6 bases for V and 8 bases for J; bases not matched to a gene: 10. In nucleotides, the CDR3 is TGTGCCAGCATCTCACCAGGGGGGTACGGCTACACCTTC. This gives the protein CASISPGGYGYTF.